Following are 17 T cell receptor beta chains from one sample sequenced in a study of cytomegalovirus exposure and HLA in healthy donors. The PCR had 60 Vbeta and 13 Jbeta primers. The data were produced by immunoSEQ multiplex PCR, yet TCRdb's version contains in-frame clones alone and is incomplete. The sample includes about 140,000 clones, roughly 79% of them seen just once. The sequenced sample was PBMCs. Every receptor here comes from a man aged 25 to 40 in good health and CMV-seropositive.

This clone is a singleton in its sample. V usage is TRBV11-1 and J usage is TRBJ2-5; 8 bases align to TRBD1. With 3 bases clipped from V and 1 base from J, the junction kept 4 bases outside the gene matches. The CDR3 spans 15 residues. CDR1 and CDR2 from the germline V gene are SGHAT and FQDESV (reference sequence). The CDR3 bases are TGTGCCAGCAGCTTTAACAGGGGGTCCCAAGAGACCCAGTACTTC. This codes for CASSFNRGSQETQYF.

The chain uses TRBV7-9 and TRBJ1-6; 9 bases match TRBD1. The length of the CDR3 is 16 residues. The germline V gene encodes CDR1 SEHNR and CDR2 FQNEAQ (reference sequence). V lost 5 bases to trimming and J lost 6 bases; unmatched junction nucleotides: 8. The DNA of the CDR3 is TGTGCCAGCAGCGATGAACAGGGGGCCGGTAATTCACCCCTCCACTTT. It specifies CASSDEQGAGNSPLHF.

The chain links TRBV30 to TRBJ1-5; no reliable D call. The germline gives CDR1 GTSNPN, CDR2 SVGIG (reference sequence). The CDR3 spans 13 residues. The V gene lost 0 bases and the J gene lost 4 bases, with 7 bases spanning the gap. The CDR3 DNA is TGTGCCTGGAGTGTTAGAGATAATCAGCCCCAGCATTTT. Its translation is CAWSVRDNQPQHF.

This chain connects TRBV19 to TRBJ2-2; a weak D match, TRBD1 (6 bases). V shed 10 bases and J shed 4 bases, with 16 bases lying between them. Germline V gene sequence: CDR1 LNHDA, CDR2 SQIVND (reference sequence). CDR3 length equals 14 residues. CDR3 region: CATLPDRRTGELFF. The CDR3 DNA reads TGTGCCACCCTACCCGACAGGCGCACCGGGGAGCTGTTTTTT.

The table lists this clone with a few counts. V and J are TRBV4-1 and TRBJ1-4; D ambiguous. This CDR3 has 13 residues. V was shortened by 3 bases and J by 8 bases, with 10 bases between the two germline ends. Per the germline V gene, CDR1 is MGHRA and CDR2 is YSYEKL. CDR3 amino acids: CASSQMNGEKLFF. The CDR3 DNA follows: TGCGCCAGCAGCCAGATGAACGGGGAAAAACTGTTTTTT.

The CDR3: CASSEGGTGTRETQYF. CDR3 coding DNA: TGTGCCAGCAGTGAAGGTGGGACAGGGACGAGGGAGACCCAGTACTTC. The chain couples TRBV6-1 to TRBJ2-5, with 9 nucleotides matching TRBD1. The CDR3 has 16 residues. The V gene end was trimmed by 1 base and the J gene end by 5 bases; junction bases not matched to a gene: 8. From germline, CDR1 is MNHNS and CDR2 SASEGT.

The chain carries TRBV5-1 and TRBJ1-5; D call uncertain. With 4 bases removed from V and 9 bases from J, the gap between germline ends came to 14 bases. This CDR3 is 13 amino acids long. CDR1 is SGHRS and CDR2 is YFSETQ in the germline V gene. This CDR3 reads CASSETIELPQHF. CDR3 DNA: TGCGCCAGCAGCGAAACCATCGAACTGCCCCAGCATTTT.

CDR3 DNA: TGTGCCAGCAGCTTAAACAGGCAGGACACCGGGGAGCTGTTTTTT. Translated, it gives CASSLNRQDTGELFF. The rearrangement links TRBV5-4 to TRBJ2-2; D possibly corresponds to TRBD1 (5 bases). From germline, CDR1 is SGHNT and CDR2 YYREEE (reference sequence). The CDR3 has 15 residues. V was clipped by 2 bases and J by 3 bases, with 11 bases between them.

This chain joins TRBV4-2 and TRBJ2-2; 9 positions match TRBD2. Germline-derived CDR1 and CDR2 are LGHNA and YNFKEQ. CDR3 length equals 18 residues. Trimming took 1 base from V and 5 from J; bases not matched to a gene: 11. Here the CDR3 reads CASSQGLGGGAGTGELFF. The DNA of the CDR3 is TGTGCCAGCAGCCAAGGATTAGGCGGGGGGGCCGGAACCGGGGAGCTGTTTTTT.

With respect to this clone: At the DNA level, this CDR3 is encoded by other sequences in the same sample as well. The genes are TRBV18 and TRBJ1-2; tentative D call: TRBD1 (5 bases). Looked up from germline, CDR1 is KGHSH and CDR2 is LQKENI. V lost 1 base and J 2 bases, leaving 8 bases between the germline ends. This CDR3 has 14 amino acids. CDR3 protein: CASSPRTRNYGYTF. CDR3 DNA sequence: TGTGCCAGCTCACCACGGACACGCAACTATGGCTACACCTTC.

The chain has TRBV6-1 and TRBJ2-7; 8 bases map to TRBD1. Germline-derived CDR1 and CDR2 are MNHNS and SASEGT. There are 15 residues in the CDR3. V lost 7 bases to trimming and J lost 3 bases; unmatched junction nucleotides: 11. CDR3 residues: CASTKAGTGNYEQYF. In DNA, the CDR3 is TGTGCCAGCACCAAAGCCGGGACAGGTAACTACGAGCAGTACTTC.

The rearrangement links TRBV5-1 to TRBJ2-6; tentative D call: TRBD2 (5 bases). The germline V gene encodes CDR1 SGHRS and CDR2 YFSETQ. The CDR3 runs 18 residues. V lost 0 bases and J lost 0, with 13 bases in between. The DNA of the CDR3 is TGCGCCAGCAGCTTGGAAGAGGGTTCCCTCTCTGGGGCCAACGTCCTGACTTTC. Translated: CASSLEEGSLSGANVLTF.

The V and J genes are TRBV25-1 and TRBJ2-2; 8 nucleotides align to TRBD2. V was pared by 8 bases and J by 2 bases, with 4 bases of the junction left unmatched. This CDR3 spans 14 amino acids. Germline lookup yields CDR1 MGHDK and CDR2 SYGVNS. The CDR3 is CASSGTRNTGELFF. CDR3 nucleotides: TGTGCCAGCTCCGGGACTAGAAACACCGGGGAGCTGTTTTTT. Based on the CDR3 plus reference TRBV25-1 and TRBJ2-2, the full variable domain is EADIYQTPRYLVIGTGKKITLECSQTMGHDKMYWYQQDPGMELHLIHYSYGVNSTEKGDLSSESTVSRIRTEHFPLTLESARPSHTSQYLCASSGTRNTGELFFGEGSRLTVL.

This clone has only one observation. This chain links TRBV7-9 with TRBJ2-3, with a weak D call TRBD2 (6 bases). The CDR3 is made up of 15 amino acids. V lost 4 bases and J 2 bases, leaving 13 bases between the germline ends. CDR1 SEHNR and CDR2 FQNEAQ come from the germline V gene (reference sequence). The CDR3 DNA follows: TGTGCCAGCAGCTACATAGCGGCCCTCACAGATACGCAGTATTTT. Its protein product is CASSYIAALTDTQYF.

Within the sample, this clone is medium-sized. CDR3: CASSYSGGDQPQHF. CDR3 DNA sequence: TGTGCCAGCAGTTACTCAGGGGGGGATCAGCCCCAGCATTTT. The gene calls are TRBV6-5 and TRBJ1-5; a weak D match, TRBD1 (6 bases). The germline V gene encodes CDR1 MNHEY and CDR2 SVGAGI. This CDR3 spans 14 amino acids. V lost 0 bases to trimming and J lost 5 bases, with 8 bases between them.

The chain uses TRBV6-1 and TRBJ2-1, with 8 bases matching TRBD1. V dropped 1 base and J dropped 7; count of bases not matched to a gene: 6. The germline V gene has CDR1 MNHNS and CDR2 SASEGT. The CDR3 consists of 15 residues. CDR3 loop: CASSEVQGARNEQFF. Written as DNA, the CDR3 is TGTGCCAGCAGTGAAGTGCAGGGGGCGCGTAATGAGCAGTTCTTC.

The chain carries TRBV19 and TRBJ1-6, with 8 bases identical to TRBD1. CDR3 size: 16 residues. Unmatched junction bases numbered 7, after V lost 5 bases and J lost 4 bases. Per the germline V gene, CDR1 is LNHDA and CDR2 is SQIVND (reference sequence). The DNA of the CDR3 is TGTGCCAGTAGTCCTAGGACAGGGCTATATAATTCACCCCTCCACTTT. This codes for CASSPRTGLYNSPLHF.